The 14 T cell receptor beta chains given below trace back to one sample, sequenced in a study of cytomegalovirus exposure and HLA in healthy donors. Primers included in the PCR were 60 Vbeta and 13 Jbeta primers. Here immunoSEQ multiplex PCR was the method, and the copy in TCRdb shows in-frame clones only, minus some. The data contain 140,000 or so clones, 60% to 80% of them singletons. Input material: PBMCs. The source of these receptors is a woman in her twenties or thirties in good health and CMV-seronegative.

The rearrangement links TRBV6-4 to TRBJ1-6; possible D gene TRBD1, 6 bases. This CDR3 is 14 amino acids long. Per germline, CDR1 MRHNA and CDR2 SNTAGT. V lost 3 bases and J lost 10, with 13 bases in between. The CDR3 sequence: CASSEQGQGSPLHF. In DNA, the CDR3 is TGTGCCAGCAGTGAACAGGGCCAGGGATCACCCCTCCACTTT.

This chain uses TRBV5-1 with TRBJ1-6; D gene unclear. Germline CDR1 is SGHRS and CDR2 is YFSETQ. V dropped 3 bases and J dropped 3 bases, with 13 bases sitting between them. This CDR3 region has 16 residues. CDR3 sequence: CASSSRFEGYNSPLHF. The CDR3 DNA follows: TGCGCCAGCAGCTCCCGCTTCGAGGGCTATAATTCACCCCTCCACTTT. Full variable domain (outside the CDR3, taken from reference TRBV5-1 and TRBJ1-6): KAGVTQTPRYLIKTRGQQVTLSCSPISGHRSVSWYQQTPGQGLQFLFEYFSETQRNKGNFPGRFSGRQFSNSRSEMNVSTLELGDSALYLCASSSRFEGYNSPLHFGNGTRLTVT.

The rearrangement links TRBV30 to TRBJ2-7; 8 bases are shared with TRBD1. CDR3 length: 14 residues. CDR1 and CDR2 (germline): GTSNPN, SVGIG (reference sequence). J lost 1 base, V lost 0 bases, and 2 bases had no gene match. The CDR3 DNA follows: TGTGCCTGGAGTGTAGGACAGGGTTCCTACGAGCAGTACTTC. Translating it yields CAWSVGQGSYEQYF.

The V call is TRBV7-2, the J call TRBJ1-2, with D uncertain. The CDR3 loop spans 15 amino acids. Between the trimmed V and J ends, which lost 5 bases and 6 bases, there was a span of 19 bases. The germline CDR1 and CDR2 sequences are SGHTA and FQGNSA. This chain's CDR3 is CASSPRAARANGYTF. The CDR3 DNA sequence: TGTGCCAGCAGCCCTCGGGCCGCGAGGGCAAATGGCTACACCTTC. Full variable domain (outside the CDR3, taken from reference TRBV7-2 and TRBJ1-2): GAGVSQSPSNKVTEKGKDVELRCDPISGHTALYWYRQSLGQGLEFLIYFQGNSAPDKSGLPSDRFSAERTGGSVSTLTIQRTQQEDSAVYLCASSPRAARANGYTFGSGTRLTVV.

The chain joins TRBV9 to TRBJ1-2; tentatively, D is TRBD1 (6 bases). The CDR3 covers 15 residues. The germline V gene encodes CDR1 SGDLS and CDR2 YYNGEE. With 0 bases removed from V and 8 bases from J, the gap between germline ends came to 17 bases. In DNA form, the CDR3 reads TGTGCCAGCAGCGTAGCTAGGGACACCCGCCGGGGCTACACCTTC. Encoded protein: CASSVARDTRRGYTF.

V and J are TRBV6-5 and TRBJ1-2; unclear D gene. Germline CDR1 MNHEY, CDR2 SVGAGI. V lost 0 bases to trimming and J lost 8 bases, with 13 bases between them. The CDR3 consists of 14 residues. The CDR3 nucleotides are TGTGCCAGCAGTTACTCGCCGGGGATTGGGGGCTACACCTTC. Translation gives CASSYSPGIGGYTF.

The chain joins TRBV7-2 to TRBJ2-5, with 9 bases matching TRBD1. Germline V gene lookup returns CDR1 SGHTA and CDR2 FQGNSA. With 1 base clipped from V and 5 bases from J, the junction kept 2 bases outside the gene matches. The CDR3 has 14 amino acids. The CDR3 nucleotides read TGTGCCAGCAGCTTAGATGGGACAGGGGAGACCCAGTACTTC. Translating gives CASSLDGTGETQYF.

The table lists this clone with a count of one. This CDR3 is CASSETAYTNTGELFF. As DNA, the CDR3 is TGTGCCAGCAGTGAGACAGCCTACACGAACACCGGGGAGCTGTTTTTT. The V and J genes are TRBV6-1 and TRBJ2-2, with TRBD1 as a possible D gene (5 bases). The CDR3 extends over 16 amino acids. V was trimmed by 3 bases and J by 0 bases, leaving 11 bases between them. Germline-derived CDR1 and CDR2 are MNHNS and SASEGT.

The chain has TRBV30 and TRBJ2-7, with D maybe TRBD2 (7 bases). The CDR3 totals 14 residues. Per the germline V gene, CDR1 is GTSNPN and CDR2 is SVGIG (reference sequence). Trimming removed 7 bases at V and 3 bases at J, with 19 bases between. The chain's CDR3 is CAFRGGVLGYEQYF. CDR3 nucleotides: TGTGCCTTCAGAGGGGGGGTCCTCGGCTACGAGCAGTACTTC.

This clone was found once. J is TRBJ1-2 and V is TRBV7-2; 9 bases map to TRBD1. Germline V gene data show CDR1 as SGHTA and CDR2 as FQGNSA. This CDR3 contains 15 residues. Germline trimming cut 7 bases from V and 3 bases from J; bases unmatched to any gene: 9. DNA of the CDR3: TGTGCCAGCACAGTACCGGGACAGGGATACTATGGCTACACCTTC. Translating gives CASTVPGQGYYGYTF.

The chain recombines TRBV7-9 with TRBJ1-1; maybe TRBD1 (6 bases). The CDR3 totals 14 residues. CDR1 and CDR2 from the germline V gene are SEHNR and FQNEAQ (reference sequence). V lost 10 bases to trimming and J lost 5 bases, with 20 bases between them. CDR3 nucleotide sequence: TGTGCCACCATAGGGGCAGGGGCCTGGACTGAAGCTTTCTTT. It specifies CATIGAGAWTEAFF.

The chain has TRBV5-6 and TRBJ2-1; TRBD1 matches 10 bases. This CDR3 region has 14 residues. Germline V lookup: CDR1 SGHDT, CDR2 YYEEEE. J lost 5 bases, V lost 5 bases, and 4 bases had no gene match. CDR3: CASRGTGEHNEQFF. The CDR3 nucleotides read TGTGCCAGCAGAGGGACAGGGGAGCACAATGAGCAGTTCTTC.

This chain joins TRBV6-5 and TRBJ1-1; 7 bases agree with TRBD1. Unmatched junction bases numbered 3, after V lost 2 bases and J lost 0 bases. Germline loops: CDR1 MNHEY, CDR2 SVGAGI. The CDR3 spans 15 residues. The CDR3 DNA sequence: TGTGCCAGCAGTTACCTCGGACAGGTGAACACTGAAGCTTTCTTT. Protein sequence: CASSYLGQVNTEAFF.

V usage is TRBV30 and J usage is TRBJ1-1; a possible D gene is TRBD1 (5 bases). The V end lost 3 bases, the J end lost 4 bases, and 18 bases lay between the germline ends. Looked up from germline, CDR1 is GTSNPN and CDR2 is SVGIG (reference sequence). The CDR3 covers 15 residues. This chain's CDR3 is CAWRSGASGPTEAFF. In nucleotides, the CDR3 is TGTGCCTGGAGATCTGGGGCGTCCGGGCCCACTGAAGCTTTCTTT.